The entry below gives a single T cell receptor beta chain sequence along with its context. The CDR3 has 14 amino acids. V shed 1 base and J shed 2 bases, with 9 bases lying between them. The germline gives CDR1 SGHRS, CDR2 YFSETQ. Profiled with immunoSEQ multiplex PCR; TCRdb holds only in-frame clones, not every one. The sample has about 160,000 clones, 87% seen once; the top ten hold around a tenth. This specimen comes from a study of blood T cell repertoires in COVID-19. This TCR was recovered from a woman in her 70s with COVID-19, enrolled during active disease. V and J are TRBV5-1 and TRBJ1-1, with D possibly matching TRBD1 (5 bases). The sequencing sample was made of peripheral blood. The CDR3 sequence: CASSLSGRNTEAFF. The CDR3 nucleotides read TGCGCCAGCAGCTTGTCAGGGCGCAACACTGAAGCTTTCTTT.